This TCR beta chain was retrieved from a study of T-cell reconstitution after alpha-beta-depleted transplantation in children (dated by TCRdb to the mid-2010s). Background for the entire study: Using TCR repertoire profiling, the study followed T-cell immune reconstitution in a quantitative way in children after TCRalphabeta/CD19-depleted allogeneic hematopoietic cell transplantation.

The library was obtained by PCR. Sequencer: Illumina HiSeq 2500. TCR libraries were prepared with molecular barcoding, using unique molecular identifiers to normalize TCRbeta repertoire quantification. TCRdb reanalyzed the raw reads on its own, using fastp at Q25 for trimming and MiXCR for clone calling, and kept in-frame beta chains. One record per CDR3 amino acid sequence lists the most common genes and DNA. This sample holds about 500,000 distinct CDR3 sequences; 32% were observed only once. The ten largest clones take up around 2.5% of the sample. As concerns this clonotype: The antigen it binds to is not known. Per-base quality was not reported, and no clone a single base away is much larger than it.

V was cut back by 5 bases and J by 8 bases, leaving a gap of 12 bases between them. The germline V gene (reference sequence) yields SEHNR for CDR1 and FQNEAQ for CDR2. The CDR3 spans 12 residues, from the cysteine through the phenylalanine. Solely the CDR3 DNA is kept, with 36 bases framed from the first base. Sequencing used PBMCs from the stem cell graft donor, obtained from the stem cell graft. The chain links TRBV7-9 with TRBJ1-2; the D segment cannot be called with confidence. This clonotype was sampled from a human donor who donated a stem cell graft to a child with aplastic anemia. CDR3 protein: CASSQHGRGYTF. The DNA sequence is as follows: TGTGCCAGCAGCCAACACGGTCGCGGCTACACCTTC.